A single TCR beta chain is shown here with its context. This clone was detected once. Which antigen it targets is not known. Within one base of it there is no much larger clone, and no base qualities were kept. The data derive from a study of blood T cell repertoires in COVID-19 (dated by TCRdb to 2020 to 2021). Broadly, across the study: The collaborator samples originated in the United States, Italy and Spain and spanned the acute and convalescent phases of COVID-19. The material from the prospective study consisted of cDNA or gDNA derived from T cells, B-cell-depleted T cells, or PBMCs. Deeply sampled blood TCRbeta repertoires from subjects exposed to, actively infected with, or recovered from COVID-19 were included in the dataset. The repertoires were made available in a free public database intended to serve as a resource for research on the immune response to SARS-CoV-2. Samples came from the ongoing ImmuneRACE study (first 160 participants) plus 1,254 subjects from 6 global collaborators. The sample metadata nearly always contained a de-identified subject ID, COVID-19 status, age in years and sex. Where available, HLA class I and class II types were obtained from metadata supplied by the sample provider rather than from assay-based typing. The paper as a whole reports these results and caveats: The quantity of clinical and demographic metadata differed by source and by participant and was supplied without curation.

Each collaborating institution followed its own protocols to collect whole blood in K2EDTA tubes. For TCRbeta analysis, collaborators shipped samples as frozen whole blood, isolated PBMCs, or DNA extracted from either of those sample types. CDR1 SGHRS and CDR2 YFSETQ were looked up in the germline V gene. The CDR3 sequence holds 14 residues, the cysteine and phenylalanine included. Kept here is only the CDR3 DNA, which spans 42 bases and is read in frame from base 1. Deletion took 1 base off V and 1 base off J, with a span of 8 bases between the germline ends. TCRbeta CDR3 regions were amplified from genomic DNA using the immunoSEQ Assay, a bias-controlled multiplex PCR. On the authors' methods: The number of nucleated cells in each sample was estimated from the amplification of reference gene primers within the assay. To quantify the absolute abundance of each unique TCRbeta CDR3 rearrangement, sequence reads were collapsed and filtered. For each sample, productive Simpson clonality was calculated as the square root of Simpson's diversity index across productive rearrangements. TCRdb mirrors the immuneACCESS table, restricted to in-frame sequences. Some clones are absent from its copies; in checked studies, under half trace to an unresolved V gene, and the reason for the others is unknown. Clone size and V and J calls were adopted from that table, with D and trimming inferred from the DNA. For this sample there are some 400,000 clones; more than 75% appear just once. The ten top clones hold 0.85% to 1.3% of the sample.

The TCR sequence derives from a human donor with acute or convalescent COVID-19. The donor label of this sample is uncertain. The sequencing sample was made of peripheral blood. The chain is encoded by TRBV5-1 joined to TRBJ1-1; TRBD1 might be the D gene, on 5 matching bases. The DNA sequence is given as TGCGCCAGCAGCTTGAGGGGCGGGAACACTGAAGCTTTCTTT. Its coded protein is CASSLRGGNTEAFF.